The 30 T cell receptor beta chains below all came from one sample that was sequenced in a study of T cells in Graves' hyperthyroidism and ophthalmopathy. Regions amplified from RNA transcripts were the TCR beta CDR3 regions. The HTBI primer set drove a first-round RT-PCR of the TCR CDR3. TCRdb passed the multiplex PCR reads through MiXCR, listing each CDR3 protein once. The data contain over 450,000 distinct CDR3 sequences, approximately 14% of them singletons. Sequences were obtained from blood. The receptors were sampled from a woman under 30 with Graves' hyperthyroidism.

This clonotype was detected many times. The chain links TRBV5-1 to TRBJ2-3, with 7 bases aligning to TRBD1. This CDR3 comprises 14 residues. J lost 3 bases, V lost 5 bases, and 6 bases had no gene match. The germline CDR1 and CDR2 sequences are SGHRS and YFSETQ. As DNA, the CDR3 is TGCGCCAGCAGAGGGGGCGTGGGGACAGATACGCAGTATTTT. Its translation: CASRGGVGTDTQYF.

The table lists this clonotype with a few counts. The rearrangement joins TRBV7-9 to TRBJ1-4; maybe TRBD1 (6 bases). Germline CDR1 SEHNR, CDR2 FQNEAQ (reference sequence). The CDR3 contains 13 residues. The ends were cut back, 5 bases at V and 8 bases at J, with 12 bases in the middle. In DNA form, the CDR3 reads TGTGCCAGCAGCCCCCCAGGGGTAGAAAAACTGTTTTTT. Translated, it gives CASSPPGVEKLFF.

In the case of this clonotype: A junction end diverges from the germline sequence, so it may reflect a read error. The DNA of the CDR3 is TGTACCAGCAGTTTGAATTGGGGGGAGCTGTTTTTT. Its translation: CTSSLNWGELFF. This chain joins TRBV12-3 or TRBV12-4 and TRBJ2-2; no firm D call. CDR3 length equals 12 residues.

The chain employs TRBV19 and TRBJ2-2; no reliable D call. Trimming left V 7 bases short and J 0 bases short, with 9 bases between. CDR3 length: 14 residues. Germline V gene lookup returns CDR1 LNHDA and CDR2 SQIVND (reference sequence). CDR3 loop: CASTPGTNTGELFF. DNA for the CDR3: TGTGCCAGTACACCTGGAACGAACACCGGGGAGCTGTTTTTT.

The sample holds many counts of this clonotype. CDR3 DNA: TGTGCCAGTAGTATTTCCTACGGACCGCCGTTAACGGATACGCAGTATTTT. This gives the protein CASSISYGPPLTDTQYF. This rearrangement joins TRBV19 to TRBJ2-3; D is unresolved. V was pared by 3 bases and J by 6 bases, with 22 bases between. There are 17 residues in the CDR3. The germline V gene has CDR1 LNHDA and CDR2 SQIVND (reference sequence).

This chain joins TRBV7-3 and TRBJ2-7; 8 bases are shared with TRBD1. Per the germline V gene, CDR1 is SGHTA and CDR2 is FQGTGA. The V and J ends lost 5 bases and 7 bases, in that order; junction bases with no gene match: 7. The CDR3 contains 13 residues. The CDR3: CASSPQGVGEQYF. The CDR3 region has the DNA TGTGCCAGCAGCCCACAGGGGGTGGGTGAGCAGTACTTC.

This clonotype has a count of ten or more. The chain uses TRBV28 and TRBJ1-5; D remains unclear. V was trimmed by 3 bases and J by 2 bases, leaving 8 bases between them. The CDR3 runs to 14 residues. Germline assignment: CDR1 MDHEN and CDR2 SYDVKM. DNA for the CDR3: TGTGCCAGCAGTTTCATGGACGGCAATCAGCCCCAGCATTTT. Translating it yields CASSFMDGNQPQHF.

This clonotype was observed many times. CDR3 protein: CSALRQGNWKQYV. The CDR3 DNA sequence: TGCAGTGCTCTCCGACAGGGTAATTGGAAGCAGTACGTC. This chain uses TRBV20-1 with TRBJ2-7, with 7 bases identical to TRBD1. The CDR3 sequence is 13 residues long. The ends lost 5 bases at V and 8 bases at J; junction bases unmatched: 12. CDR1 is DFQATT, CDR2 SNEGSKA, per germline (reference sequence).

The sample holds a few counts of this clonotype. The genes are TRBV29-1 and TRBJ2-5, with 9 bases lining up with TRBD1. Per the germline V gene, CDR1 is SQVTM and CDR2 is ANQGSEA. Germline trimming cut 7 bases from V and 4 bases from J; bases unmatched to any gene: 10. This CDR3 has 14 amino acids. This chain's CDR3 is CSAHPGQGRETQYF. Here the CDR3 DNA reads TGCAGCGCGCACCCGGGACAGGGAAGAGAGACCCAGTACTTC. The full variable domain, in which reference TRBV29-1 and TRBJ2-5 provide the parts outside the CDR3, is SAVISQKPSRDICQRGTSLTIQCQVDSQVTMMFWYRQQPGQSLTLIATANQGSEATYESGFVIDKFPISRPNLTFSTLTVSNMSPEDSSIYLCSAHPGQGRETQYFGPGTRLLVL.

This clonotype was observed many times. The V and J genes are TRBV28 and TRBJ1-4, with 10 bases lining up with TRBD1. Trimming at V came to 0 bases and at J to 5 bases, leaving 3 bases not matched to a gene. Germline lookup yields CDR1 MDHEN and CDR2 SYDVKM. The CDR3 is 16 residues long. Here the CDR3 DNA reads TGTGCCAGCAGTTTATGGGGGACAGGGGCAAATGAAAAACTGTTTTTT. Translating gives CASSLWGTGANEKLFF.

V gene TRBV9 combines with J gene TRBJ2-1; TRBD1 aligns across 9 bases. CDR1 SGDLS and CDR2 YYNGEE come from the germline V gene. The trim removed 0 bases at V and 10 bases at J, leaving 5 bases unmatched. The length of the CDR3 is 14 residues. CDR3 DNA sequence: TGTGCCAGCAGCGTAGTTACAGGGGGCACCGAGCAGTTCTTC. This gives the protein CASSVVTGGTEQFF.

This clonotype has at least ten counts. V is TRBV12-3 or TRBV12-4 and J is TRBJ2-2; unclear D gene. This CDR3 spans 13 amino acids. V was shortened by 6 bases and J by 5 bases, with 10 bases between the two germline ends. CDR3 sequence: CASRYLSTGELFF. CDR3 sequence (DNA): TGTGCCAGCAGGTACCTCAGTACCGGGGAGCTGTTTTTT.

This clonotype was seen at least ten times. CDR3 bases: TGCAGTGCTAGTAGTGGGTACGAGCAGTACTTC. It translates to CSASSGYEQYF. The chain is built from TRBV20-1 and TRBJ2-7; D gene unclear. The CDR3 length is 11 residues. CDR1 is DFQATT, CDR2 SNEGSKA, per germline (reference sequence). With 3 bases removed from V and 4 bases from J, the gap between germline ends came to 7 bases.

At least ten counts were recorded for this clonotype. The chain recombines TRBV19 with TRBJ2-1; no clear D gene. The V gene's germline CDR1 is LNHDA and CDR2 SQIVND (reference sequence). The V and J ends lost 5 bases and 11 bases respectively, with 16 bases between them. CDR3 length: 13 amino acids. The CDR3 coding sequence is TGTGCCAGTAGTCCGTACTTCGGCCAGAAGCAGTTCTTC. Amino acid sequence: CASSPYFGQKQFF.

Ten or more counts support this clonotype. The chain links TRBV5-1 to TRBJ2-3; D remains unclear. Between the trimmed V and J ends, which lost 0 bases and 0 bases, there was a span of 8 bases. The CDR3 sequence is 15 residues long. Germline V gives CDR1 SGHRS, CDR2 YFSETQ. The CDR3 loop is CASSLGRRSTDTQYF. Written as DNA, the CDR3 is TGCGCCAGCAGCTTGGGCAGGAGAAGCACAGATACGCAGTATTTT.

The chain recombines TRBV20-1 with TRBJ2-2; TRBD2 matches at 11 bases. After removal of 2 bases from V and 6 bases from J, the junction contained 8 bases not matched to a gene. This CDR3 is built from 16 residues. The germline gives CDR1 DFQATT, CDR2 SNEGSKA (reference sequence). This chain's CDR3 is CSARSRLAGSPGELFF. In DNA, the CDR3 is TGCAGTGCTAGATCGCGACTAGCGGGATCCCCCGGGGAGCTGTTTTTT.

This clonotype was observed a handful of times. V usage is TRBV19 and J usage is TRBJ1-6, with D perhaps TRBD1 (6 bases). The V end was cut by 3 bases, the J end by 9 bases, with 15 bases between. Per germline, CDR1 LNHDA and CDR2 SQIVND (reference sequence). The CDR3 totals 15 residues. This CDR3 is CASSIDRSNFSPLHF. Written as DNA, the CDR3 is TGTGCCAGTAGTATCGACAGGTCCAATTTTTCACCCCTCCACTTT. Combining the CDR3 with reference TRBV19 and TRBJ1-6 gives the whole variable domain DGGITQSPKYLFRKEGQNVTLSCEQNLNHDAMYWYRQDPGQGLRLIYYSQIVNDFQKGDIAEGYSVSREKKESFPLTVTSAQKNPTAFYLCASSIDRSNFSPLHFGNGTRLTVT.

The V call is TRBV9, the J call TRBJ1-2; TRBD1 matches 10 bases. Germline V lookup: CDR1 SGDLS, CDR2 YYNGEE. CDR3 length equals 14 residues. V was clipped by 5 bases and J by 4 bases; unmatched bases: 5. The CDR3 nucleotides are TGTGCCAGCAGATTTGGGGACAGGGGCTATGGCTACACCTTC. Protein product: CASRFGDRGYGYTF.

The V call is TRBV3-1, the J call TRBJ1-1; unclear D gene. V lost 0 bases and J lost 7, with 9 bases in between. Germline assignment: CDR1 LGHDT and CDR2 YNNKEL (reference sequence). This CDR3 region has 13 residues. The CDR3 is CASSQDMSVEAFF. CDR3 nucleotide sequence: TGTGCCAGCAGCCAAGATATGTCGGTTGAAGCTTTCTTT.

This clonotype occurred many times. The V call is TRBV27, the J call TRBJ1-1, with D unclear. The CDR3 length is 13 residues. Trimming removed 8 bases from V and 4 bases from J, with 14 bases in between. The germline V gene has CDR1 MNHEY and CDR2 SMNVEV (reference sequence). For the CDR3, the DNA is TGTGCCAGCCGACCAGGTACCTTCACTGAAGCTTTCTTT. It translates to CASRPGTFTEAFF.

This clonotype was detected a few times. This chain uses TRBV29-1 with TRBJ2-1; D ambiguous. Per germline, CDR1 SQVTM and CDR2 ANQGSEA. The length of the CDR3 is 14 residues. V was clipped by 4 bases and J by 4 bases, with 14 bases between them. CDR3 residues: CSVVPRQIYNEQFF. The CDR3 DNA reads TGCAGCGTTGTCCCGAGGCAGATTTACAATGAGCAGTTCTTC.

V and J are TRBV20-1 and TRBJ2-1, with 11 bases fitting TRBD2. The trim removed 6 bases at V and 3 bases at J, leaving 4 bases unmatched. This CDR3 is 14 amino acids long. Germline CDR1 and CDR2: DFQATT and SNEGSKA (reference sequence). This CDR3 is CSARLAGIYNEQFF. Written as DNA, the CDR3 is TGCAGTGCCAGACTAGCGGGAATCTACAATGAGCAGTTCTTC.

This clonotype has ten or more counts. The genes are TRBV20-1 and TRBJ2-2; the match to TRBD2 covers 11 bases. From germline, CDR1 is DFQATT and CDR2 SNEGSKA (reference sequence). This CDR3 comprises 23 residues. CDR3 region: CTPTGTSGSAERRRRANTGELFF. The DNA of the CDR3 is TGCACCCCAACCGGTACTAGCGGGAGTGCCGAGCGAAGGAGGAGGGCGAACACCGGGGAGCTGTTTTTT.

This clonotype has ten or more counts. This chain connects TRBV12-5 to TRBJ1-2; TRBD1 aligns across 7 bases. Looked up from germline, CDR1 is LGHNT and CDR2 is FRNRAP. Losses at the gene ends were 3 bases for V and 0 bases for J; bases not matched to a gene: 10. The CDR3 sequence is 17 residues long. DNA for the CDR3: TGTGCTAGTGGTTTCCTCGACAGGGCAGCTCCTAACTATGGCTACACCTTC. This gives the protein CASGFLDRAAPNYGYTF.

This chain joins TRBV24-1 and TRBJ1-5, with D unresolved. Trimming shortened V by 4 bases and J by 7 bases, and 19 bases separated the two germline ends. Germline CDR1 reads KGHDR; CDR2 reads SFDVKD. The CDR3 contains 16 residues. The CDR3 loop is CATSDATAREIQPQHF. The DNA for the CDR3 is TGTGCCACCAGTGACGCGACGGCCCGGGAAATCCAGCCCCAGCATTTT.

Details on this clonotype: A much more abundant neighbour one base away suggests this may be a read error. The chain uses TRBV27 and TRBJ1-1; 7 nucleotides match TRBD1. CDR1 is MNHEY, CDR2 SMNVEV, per germline (reference sequence). CDR3 length: 15 amino acids. CDR3 sequence: CASGLYPDRAAEAFF. The CDR3 nucleotides read TGTGCCAGCGGTTTATACCCCGACAGGGCCGCTGAAGCTTTCTTT.

This clonotype was recorded at least ten times. The chain uses TRBV28 and TRBJ2-1; 10 bases are a match to TRBD2. V lost 4 bases to trimming and J lost 6 bases; unmatched junction nucleotides: 9. The CDR3 length is 16 residues. CDR1 and CDR2 from the germline V gene are MDHEN and SYDVKM. CDR3 sequence reads: CASSSLAGGLGNEQFF. CDR3 in DNA: TGTGCCAGCAGTTCCTTAGCGGGAGGTTTGGGCAATGAGCAGTTCTTC.

The chain uses TRBV9 and TRBJ2-3; TRBD2 agrees at 14 bases. With 0 bases clipped from V and 6 bases from J, the junction kept 3 bases outside the gene matches. The CDR3 runs 16 residues. The V gene's germline CDR1 is SGDLS and CDR2 YYNGEE. As DNA, the CDR3 is TGTGCCAGCAGCGTAGGGGGACTAGCGGGAGTGGATACGCAGTATTTT. It translates to CASSVGGLAGVDTQYF.

This clonotype was detected ten times or more. The gene calls are TRBV12-5 and TRBJ1-1; the D is unclear. The V and J ends lost 1 base and 1 base respectively, with 10 bases between them. The length of the CDR3 is 15 residues. The V gene's germline CDR1 is LGHNT and CDR2 FRNRAP. The CDR3 sequence: CASGLDKPKNTEAFF. The CDR3 nucleotides are TGTGCTAGTGGTTTGGATAAGCCAAAGAACACTGAAGCTTTCTTT.

The chain employs TRBV7-9 and TRBJ1-2; D is unclear. The CDR3 has 18 residues. Germline values: CDR1 SEHNR, CDR2 FQNEAQ (reference sequence). V lost 1 base and J 3 bases, leaving 21 bases between the germline ends. CDR3 region: CASSLGPRAAQRYYGYTF. The CDR3 DNA is TGTGCCAGCAGCTTAGGGCCGCGGGCAGCCCAGAGATACTATGGCTACACCTTC.